In this sample, the clone carrying this T cell receptor beta chain turned up a few times. Its antigen is undetermined. These data originate in a study of beta chain features in type 1 diabetes. Findings and limits, study-wide: Naive, central memory and Treg TCRB repertoires appeared more alike in patients than in healthy donors. For type 1 diabetes patients, VDJ junctions showed fewer insertions and more deletions.

Populations isolated by sorting all had purity greater than 95%. This CDR3 is 17 amino acids long. The J segment lost 5 bases and the V segment lost 0 bases, leaving 8 bases of the junction unmatched. Germline CDR1 is MGHRA and CDR2 is YSYEKL. As every portion of the isolated RNA was reverse transcribed, the sequencing read expressed TCRB transcripts. The assay was immunoSEQ multiplex PCR, and TCRdb's table has in-frame clones only and misses some. The profile shows 600,000 to 650,000 clones, around 15% of them singletons. Sequences were obtained from naive CD4+ T cells from blood. This TCR was recovered from a man younger than 30 in good health. The chain carries TRBV4-1 and TRBJ2-2; 8 positions match TRBD2. The CDR3 protein is CASSQEASGLFTGELFF. The CDR3 region has the DNA TGCGCCAGCAGCCAAGAAGCTAGCGGGCTGTTTACCGGGGAGCTGTTTTTT.